The clone carrying this TCR beta chain was found many times. Antigen unknown. At one of its ends the junction is not consistent with the germline gene, which may arise from a read error. Germline assignment: CDR1 SGHVS and CDR2 FQNEAQ. The CDR3 contains 13 residues. Preparation of the TCRbeta library involved a method that used unique molecular identifiers. A single record per CDR3 protein comes from TCRdb applying MiXCR to the PCR reads. This sample has hundreds of thousands of distinct CDR3 sequences, with 16% found just once. These data originate in a study of T-cell reconstitution after alpha-beta-depleted transplantation in children. Study-wide results and caveats: Expanded graft clones numbering several hundred reportedly gave rise to alpha-beta T cells about two months after transplant. When one year had passed after transplant, most T-cell counts and diversity came from newly produced T cells. The origin of high day-60 TCRbeta diversity in some patients lay in surviving recipient T cells and thymic progenitors.

The clonotype was recovered from a boy under three years old who had a stem cell transplant for Wiskott-Aldrich syndrome, so the T cells may come from the graft donor. Sequences were derived from PBMCs, mostly from graft donor cells, sampled 360 days after TCRalphabeta/CD19-depleted stem cell transplant. V is TRBV7-8 and J is TRBJ2-5, with D perhaps given as TRBD1 or TRBD2 (5 bases each). The CDR3 bases are TGCGCCAGCAGCCCGGGACCCCAAGAGACCCAGTACTTC. Amino acids: CASSPGPQETQYF.